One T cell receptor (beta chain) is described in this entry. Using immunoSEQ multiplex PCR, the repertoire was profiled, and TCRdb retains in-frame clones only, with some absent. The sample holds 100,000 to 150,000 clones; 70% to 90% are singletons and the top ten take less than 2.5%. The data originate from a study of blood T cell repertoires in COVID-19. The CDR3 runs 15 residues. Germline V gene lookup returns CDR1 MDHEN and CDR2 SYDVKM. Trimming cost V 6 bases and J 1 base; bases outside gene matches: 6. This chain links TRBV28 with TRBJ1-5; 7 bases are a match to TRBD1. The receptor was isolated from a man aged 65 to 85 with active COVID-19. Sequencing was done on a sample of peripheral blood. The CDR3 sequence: CASSHRGKSNQPQHF. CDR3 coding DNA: TGTGCCAGCAGCCACAGGGGAAAAAGCAATCAGCCCCAGCATTTT.